This T cell receptor beta chain stems from a study of T-cell memory formation after mild COVID-19. The CDR3 runs to 14 residues. Trimming removed 0 bases at V and 2 bases at J, with 7 bases between. CDR1 is SGHRS, CDR2 YFSETQ, per germline. TCRdb re-called the 5' RACE reads through MiXCR, storing one row per CDR3 protein. The table shows about 350,000 distinct CDR3 sequences, with approximately 14% occurring only once. The chain links TRBV5-1 to TRBJ2-3, with D possibly TRBD2 on 5 matching bases. The specimen sequenced was PBMCs or a T cell subset sorted from them (not recorded which). This clonotype was obtained from a man between 18 and 29 years old who had mild COVID-19 (a few samples of this study predate the infection). Cell type and time point are not known. The CDR3 loop is CASSLVSVTDTQYF. CDR3 bases: TGCGCCAGCAGCTTGGTTAGCGTCACAGATACGCAGTATTTT.